This T cell receptor (beta chain) was captured in a study of T cell responses to AZD1222 COVID-19 vaccine (dated by TCRdb to the early 2020s). Study-wide context: Because spike-specific TCR depth and breadth did not differ between the two schedules, AZD1222 recipients who got a second dose at roughly 4 weeks were pooled with those who got a second dose at roughly 12 weeks. Enrollment into the trials was organized by age into subgroups of 18-55, 56-69 and 70-plus years, and those subgroups contained roughly 150, 30 and 60 TCR-sequenced participants, respectively. TCR sequencing covered over 230 trial participants: 200 to 210 given two doses of AZD1222 and 26 given two doses of MenACWY control vaccine.

The CDR3 regions of human TCRbeta chains were analyzed by immunosequencing. For the original study's pipeline: Repertoire TCRs were matched against a reference library of SARS-CoV-2-specific TCRs generated with the MIRA antigen-specificity platform. Breadth meant the fraction of unique TCRs that were SARS-CoV-2-associated, whereas depth meant the fraction of total T cells that were SARS-CoV-2-associated. Using the MIRA data, each spike-specific TCR was assigned both to the spike region to which the TCR was reactive and to a CD4 or CD8 class. Log10-transformed breadth and depth values were compared by one-way ANOVA with Sidak's multiple comparisons tests. The table was pulled from immuneACCESS by TCRdb, which kept in-frame rearrangements only. Such tables lose some clones; where checked, under half of the loss comes from unresolved V genes, and the rest has no known cause. For V, J and clone size, that table is used; D and trimming come from the DNA. This sample has about 150,000 clones in its table, and less than 95% of those were observed once. The ten largest clones capture approximately 1.4% of the sample.

General findings and caveats noted by the study authors: Reportedly, almost half of the unique spike-specific TCRs recognized epitopes lying outside the regions that are mutated in the B.1.351 and B.1.1.7 variants. After two AZD1222 doses, spike-specific TCR breadth and depth were significantly higher than at day 0 and than in MenACWY recipients. The whole spike protein was spanned by vaccine-associated CD4 TCRs, and dominant responses were seen in regions 160-218 and 743-854. Most participants were white British and females outnumbered males, and the authors suggested that clonal diversity may have been underestimated. The 56-69-year group was small, and its depth increase did not reach significance, likely because of low power. Conclusions about previously exposed vaccinees are limited because only five to seven AZD1222 recipients were SARS-CoV-2 seropositive at baseline. Because no samples from the day 14 peak response were available, repertoires could be characterized only after the peak T cell response.

Between the V and J ends, shortened by 4 bases and 4 bases respectively, the junction contains 10 bases. Counted from cysteine to phenylalanine, this CDR3 has 13 amino acids. The read is trimmed to its CDR3 DNA, 39 bases read in frame from base 1. CDR1 and CDR2 (SEHNR, FQNEAQ) derive from the germline V gene (reference sequence). A word on this clone: Its antigen is still unknown. No much larger clonotype is one base removed from it; base qualities were not supplied.

This specimen's time point label, per the study, means: baseline before first vaccination. The vaccinee samples were drawn from two UK trials, COV001 and COV002, one of which was a single-blind randomized controlled phase 2/3 trial testing AZD1222 (ChAdOx1 nCoV-19) in healthy adults. For TCRbeta chain sequencing, PBMC samples were collected from trial participants at day 0 and at day 28 after the second dose. The material was peripheral blood, obtained on day 0 of AZD1222 vaccination. This receptor was identified in an adult in good health. Recombination joined TRBV7-9 with TRBJ2-5; perhaps TRBD1 is the D gene, with 6 bases matching. The DNA reads as follows: TGTGCCAGCAGCTCCTGGACAGTAGAGACCCAGTACTTC. The resulting protein is CASSSWTVETQYF.